Given below is one TCR beta chain in context. Its antigen is unknown. Produced via immunoSEQ multiplex PCR; TCRdb's table is partial and in-frame only. This sample yields roughly 250,000 clones, of which around 87% are seen a single time; 0.95% to 1.5% belongs to the top ten. This sample was included in a study of cytomegalovirus exposure and HLA in healthy donors. The length of the CDR3 is 15 residues. V dropped 4 bases and J dropped 8; count of bases not matched to a gene: 10. The germline V gene encodes CDR1 SGHNT and CDR2 YENEEA. Study-wide findings and caveats: Cytomegalovirus association was listed for about 180 TCR beta chains.

The chain employs TRBV11-3 and TRBJ2-7; TRBD2 matches 11 bases. The sequencing input was PBMCs. This sequence was found in a woman in her twenties or thirties in good health and CMV-seropositive. The CDR3 sequence: CASSSTSGSVGKQYF. The CDR3 DNA reads TGTGCCAGCAGCTCTACTAGCGGGAGTGTGGGTAAGCAGTACTTC.